The sequence of this T cell receptor (beta chain) was determined in a study of radiation and T cells in renal cell carcinoma. As for the study in general: Nephrectomy followed 15 Gy stereotactic body radiation by 4 weeks.

Time point noted: baseline pretreatment blood. Treatment: 15 Gy SBRT to primary tumor, nephrectomy 4 weeks later. After SBRT, blood was collected at 2 and 4 weeks, plus baseline. Study-wide results and caveats: Top tumor clonotypes rose in blood 2 weeks post-radiation, then contracted.

Assay: immunoSEQ multiplex PCR; the TCRdb copy retains only in-frame clones and omits some. The sample records about 61,000 clones, 78% being singletons. The germline CDR1 and CDR2 sequences are SGHRS and YFSETQ. The CDR3 runs 14 residues. The ends were cut back, 0 bases at V and 4 bases at J, with 10 bases in the middle. Turning to this clone: The antigen remains undetermined.

V is TRBV5-1 and J is TRBJ1-2; D is unresolved. The material was blood, obtained from a patient whose treatment included radiotherapy and nephrectomy. The sequence came from a man aged 55 to 70 with renal cell carcinoma. This CDR3 is CASSLDEGRYGYTF. The CDR3 DNA reads TGCGCCAGCAGCTTGGACGAAGGACGCTATGGCTACACCTTC.